Detailed here is one T cell receptor beta chain. This record belongs to a study of T cells in Graves' hyperthyroidism and ophthalmopathy. The CDR3 regions of TCR beta were amplified from RNA transcripts. The primer set for the first-round RT-PCR of the TCR CDR3 was HTBI. TCRdb reprocessed the multiplex PCR reads via MiXCR and lists one record per CDR3 protein. The repertoire holds 600,000 to 800,000 distinct CDR3 sequences, with 30% to 40% as singletons. The CDR3 sequence is 14 residues long. V was trimmed by 4 bases and J by 6 bases, leaving 13 bases between them. Germline CDR1 LGHNA, CDR2 YSLEER. This TCR was sampled from a woman in her forties with Graves' hyperthyroidism. Material: blood. The chain links TRBV4-3 to TRBJ1-5; D gene uncertain. The CDR3: CASSPPFISQPQHF. The CDR3 DNA is TGCGCCAGCAGCCCCCCATTTATTTCTCAGCCCCAGCATTTT.